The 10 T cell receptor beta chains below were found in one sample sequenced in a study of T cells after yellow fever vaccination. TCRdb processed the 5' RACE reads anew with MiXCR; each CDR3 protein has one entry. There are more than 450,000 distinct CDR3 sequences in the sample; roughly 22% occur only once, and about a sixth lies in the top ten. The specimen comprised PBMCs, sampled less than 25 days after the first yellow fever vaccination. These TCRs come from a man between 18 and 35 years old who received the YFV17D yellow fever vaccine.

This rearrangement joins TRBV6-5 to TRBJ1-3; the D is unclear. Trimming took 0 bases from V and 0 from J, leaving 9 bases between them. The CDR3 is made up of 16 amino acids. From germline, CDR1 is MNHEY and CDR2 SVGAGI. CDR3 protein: CASSYSTVTSGNTIYF. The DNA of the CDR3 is TGTGCCAGCAGTTACTCGACGGTAACCTCTGGAAACACCATATATTTT.

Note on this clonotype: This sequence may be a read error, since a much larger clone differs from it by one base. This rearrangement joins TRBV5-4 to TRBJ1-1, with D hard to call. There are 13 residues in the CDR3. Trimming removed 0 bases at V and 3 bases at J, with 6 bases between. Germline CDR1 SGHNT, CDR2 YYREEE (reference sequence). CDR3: CASSLDGDTEAFF. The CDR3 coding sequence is TGTGCCAGCAGCTTGGACGGGGACACTGAAGCTTTCTTT. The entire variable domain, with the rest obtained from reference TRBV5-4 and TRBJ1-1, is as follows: ETGVTQSPTHLIKTRGQQVTLRCSSQSGHNTVSWYQQALGQGPQFIFQYYREEENGRGNFPPRFSGLQFPNYSSELNVNALELDDSALYLCASSLDGDTEAFFGQGTRLTVV.

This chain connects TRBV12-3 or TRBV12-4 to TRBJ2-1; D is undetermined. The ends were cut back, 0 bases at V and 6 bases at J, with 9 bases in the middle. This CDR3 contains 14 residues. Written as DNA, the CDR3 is TGTGCCAGCAGTTTAGCGAACGGGTTCAATGAGCAGTTCTTC. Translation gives CASSLANGFNEQFF.

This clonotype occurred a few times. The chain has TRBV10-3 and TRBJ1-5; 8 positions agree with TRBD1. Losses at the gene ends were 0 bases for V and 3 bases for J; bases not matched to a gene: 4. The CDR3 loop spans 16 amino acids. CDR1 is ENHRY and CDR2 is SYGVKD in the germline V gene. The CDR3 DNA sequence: TGTGCCATCAGTGAGTCCCGGACAGGGAACAATCAGCCCCAGCATTTT. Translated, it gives CAISESRTGNNQPQHF.

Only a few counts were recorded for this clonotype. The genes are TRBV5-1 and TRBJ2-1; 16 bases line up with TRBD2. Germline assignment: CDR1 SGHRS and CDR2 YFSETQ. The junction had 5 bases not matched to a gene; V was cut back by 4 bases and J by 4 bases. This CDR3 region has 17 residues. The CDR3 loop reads CASSRGTSGGAYNEQFF. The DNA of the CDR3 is TGCGCCAGCAGCCGCGGGACTAGCGGGGGGGCATACAATGAGCAGTTCTTC. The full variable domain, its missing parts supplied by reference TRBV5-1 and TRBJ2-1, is KAGVTQTPRYLIKTRGQQVTLSCSPISGHRSVSWYQQTPGQGLQFLFEYFSETQRNKGNFPGRFSGRQFSNSRSEMNVSTLELGDSALYLCASSRGTSGGAYNEQFFGPGTRLTVL.

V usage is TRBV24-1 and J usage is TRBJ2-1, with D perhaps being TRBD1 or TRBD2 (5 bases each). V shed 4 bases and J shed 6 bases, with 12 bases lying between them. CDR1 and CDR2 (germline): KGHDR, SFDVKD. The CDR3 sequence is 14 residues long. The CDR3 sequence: CATSDLRGGNEQFF. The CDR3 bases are TGTGCCACCAGTGACCTCCGGGGCGGCAATGAGCAGTTCTTC.

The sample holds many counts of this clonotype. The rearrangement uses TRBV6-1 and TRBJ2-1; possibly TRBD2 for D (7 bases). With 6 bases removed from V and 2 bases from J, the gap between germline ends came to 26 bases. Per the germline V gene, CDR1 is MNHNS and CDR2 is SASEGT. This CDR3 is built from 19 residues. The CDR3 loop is CASRHEGRGALSAYNEQFF. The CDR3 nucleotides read TGTGCCAGCAGACACGAGGGTCGGGGGGCCCTTTCCGCCTACAATGAGCAGTTCTTC.

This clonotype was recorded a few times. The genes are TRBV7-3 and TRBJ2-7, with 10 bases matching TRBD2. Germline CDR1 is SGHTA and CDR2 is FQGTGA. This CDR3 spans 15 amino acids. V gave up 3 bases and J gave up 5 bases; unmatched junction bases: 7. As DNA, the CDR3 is TGTGCCAGCAGCTTTGTTAGCGGGGGGAGCCACGAGCAGTACGTC. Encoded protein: CASSFVSGGSHEQYV.

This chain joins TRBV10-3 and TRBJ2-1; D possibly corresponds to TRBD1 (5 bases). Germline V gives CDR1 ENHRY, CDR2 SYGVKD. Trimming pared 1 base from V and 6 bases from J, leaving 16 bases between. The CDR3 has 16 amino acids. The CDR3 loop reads CAISEYPKPQGNEQFF. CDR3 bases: TGTGCCATCAGTGAGTACCCGAAGCCCCAGGGCAATGAGCAGTTCTTC.

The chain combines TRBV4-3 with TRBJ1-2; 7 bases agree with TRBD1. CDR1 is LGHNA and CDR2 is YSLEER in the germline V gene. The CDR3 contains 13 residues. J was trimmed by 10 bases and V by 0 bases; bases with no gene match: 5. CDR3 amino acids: CASSQDWDSNYTF. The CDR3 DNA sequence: TGCGCCAGCAGCCAAGATTGGGACAGTAACTACACCTTC.